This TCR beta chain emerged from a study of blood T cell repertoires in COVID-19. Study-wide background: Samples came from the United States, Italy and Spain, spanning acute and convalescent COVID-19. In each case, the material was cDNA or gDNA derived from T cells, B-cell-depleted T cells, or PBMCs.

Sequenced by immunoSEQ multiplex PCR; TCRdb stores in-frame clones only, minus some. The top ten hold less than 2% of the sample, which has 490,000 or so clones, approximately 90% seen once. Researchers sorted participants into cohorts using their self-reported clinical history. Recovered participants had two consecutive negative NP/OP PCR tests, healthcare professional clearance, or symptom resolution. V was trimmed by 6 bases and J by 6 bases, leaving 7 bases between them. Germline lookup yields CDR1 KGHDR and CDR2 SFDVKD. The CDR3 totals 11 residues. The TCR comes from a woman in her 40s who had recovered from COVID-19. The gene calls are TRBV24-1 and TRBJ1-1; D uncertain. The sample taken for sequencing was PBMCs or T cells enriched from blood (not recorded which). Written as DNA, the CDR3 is TGTGCCACCAGTATCGGGTCTGAAGCTTTCTTT. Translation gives CATSIGSEAFF.